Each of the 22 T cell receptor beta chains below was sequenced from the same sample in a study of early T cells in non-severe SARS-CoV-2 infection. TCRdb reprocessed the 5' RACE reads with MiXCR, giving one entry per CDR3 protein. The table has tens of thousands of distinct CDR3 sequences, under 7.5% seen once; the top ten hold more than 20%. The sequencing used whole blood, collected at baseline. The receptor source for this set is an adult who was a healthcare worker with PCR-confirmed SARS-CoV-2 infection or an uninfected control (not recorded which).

For the CDR3, the DNA is TGTGCCAGCTCACTCAATAGAGGGGTAAGACAGTTCTTC. Encoded protein: CASSLNRGVRQFF. The V call is TRBV18, the J call TRBJ2-1, with D tentatively TRBD1 or TRBD2 (5 bases each). V was pared by 4 bases and J by 13 bases, with 17 bases between. This CDR3 contains 13 residues. Germline assignment: CDR1 KGHSH and CDR2 LQKENI. The full variable domain, its missing parts supplied by reference TRBV18 and TRBJ2-1, is NAGVMQNPRHLVRRRGQEARLRCSPMKGHSHVYWYRQLPEEGLKFMVYLQKENIIDESGMPKERFSAEFPKEGPSILRIQQVVRGDSAAYFCASSLNRGVRQFFGPGTRLTVL.

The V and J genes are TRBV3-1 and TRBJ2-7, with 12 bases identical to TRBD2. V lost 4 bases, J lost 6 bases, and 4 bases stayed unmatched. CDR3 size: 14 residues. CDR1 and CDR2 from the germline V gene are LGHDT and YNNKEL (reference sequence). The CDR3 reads CASSPTSGSSEQYF. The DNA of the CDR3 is TGTGCCAGCAGCCCGACTAGCGGGAGTAGCGAGCAGTACTTC.

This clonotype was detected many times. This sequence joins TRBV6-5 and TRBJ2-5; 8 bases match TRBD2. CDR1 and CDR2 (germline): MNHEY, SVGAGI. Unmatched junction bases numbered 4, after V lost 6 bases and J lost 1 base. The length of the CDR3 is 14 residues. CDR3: CASRLAGTQETQYF. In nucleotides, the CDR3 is TGTGCCAGCAGGCTAGCGGGTACCCAAGAGACCCAGTACTTC.

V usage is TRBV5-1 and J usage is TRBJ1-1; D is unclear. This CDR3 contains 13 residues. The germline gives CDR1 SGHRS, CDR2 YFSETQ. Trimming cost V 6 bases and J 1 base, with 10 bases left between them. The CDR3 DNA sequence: TGCGCCAGCAAGTATCGGGGGAACACTGAAGCTTTCTTT. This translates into CASKYRGNTEAFF.

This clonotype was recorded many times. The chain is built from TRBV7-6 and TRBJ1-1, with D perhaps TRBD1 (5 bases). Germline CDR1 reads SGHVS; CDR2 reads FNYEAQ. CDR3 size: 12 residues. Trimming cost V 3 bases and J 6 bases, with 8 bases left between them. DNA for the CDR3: TGTGCCAGCAGCTTCCAAGGGGCTGAAGCTTTCTTT. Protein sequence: CASSFQGAEAFF. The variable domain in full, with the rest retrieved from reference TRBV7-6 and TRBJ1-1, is GAGVSQSPRYKVTKRGQDVALRCDPISGHVSLYWYRQALGQGPEFLTYFNYEAQQDKSGLPNDRFSAERPEGSISTLTIQRTEQRDSAMYRCASSFQGAEAFFGQGTRLTVV.

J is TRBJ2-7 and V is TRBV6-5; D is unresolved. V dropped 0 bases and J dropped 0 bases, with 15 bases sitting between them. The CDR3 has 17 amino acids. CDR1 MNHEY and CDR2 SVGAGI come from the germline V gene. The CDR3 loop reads CASSYSVRRIRSYEQYF. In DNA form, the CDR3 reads TGTGCCAGCAGTTACTCGGTCCGCAGGATCCGCTCCTACGAGCAGTACTTC.

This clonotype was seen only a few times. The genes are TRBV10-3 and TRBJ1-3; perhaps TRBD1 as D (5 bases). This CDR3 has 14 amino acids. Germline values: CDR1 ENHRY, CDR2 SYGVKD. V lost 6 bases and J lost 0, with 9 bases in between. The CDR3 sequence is CAIRDGGSGNTIYF. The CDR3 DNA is TGTGCCATCAGGGACGGGGGCTCTGGAAACACCATATATTTT.

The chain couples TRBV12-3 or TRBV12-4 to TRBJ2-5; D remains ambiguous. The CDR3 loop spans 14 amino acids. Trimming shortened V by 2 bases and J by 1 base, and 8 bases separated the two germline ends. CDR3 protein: CASSLPQSQETQYF. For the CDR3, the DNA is TGTGCCAGCAGTTTACCCCAGTCCCAAGAGACCCAGTACTTC.

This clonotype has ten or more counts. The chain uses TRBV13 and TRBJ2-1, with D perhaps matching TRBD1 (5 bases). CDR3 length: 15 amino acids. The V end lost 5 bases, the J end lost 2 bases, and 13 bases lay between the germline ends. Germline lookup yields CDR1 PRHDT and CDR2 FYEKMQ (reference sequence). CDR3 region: CASSPGIPPYNEQFF. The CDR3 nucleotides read TGTGCCAGCAGCCCAGGGATACCCCCCTACAATGAGCAGTTCTTC.

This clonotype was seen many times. The CDR3 nucleotides read TGTGCCAGCAGCTTAGCACAGGGCCGCACTGAAGCTTTCTTT. Protein sequence: CASSLAQGRTEAFF. The chain combines TRBV7-8 with TRBJ1-1; weak D call: TRBD1 (6 bases). CDR3 length: 14 residues. The germline V gene has CDR1 SGHVS and CDR2 FQNEAQ. V shed 0 bases and J shed 4 bases, with 9 bases lying between them. Combining the CDR3 with reference TRBV7-8 and TRBJ1-1 gives the whole variable domain GAGVSQSPRYKVAKRGQDVALRCDPISGHVSLFWYQQALGQGPEFLTYFQNEAQLDKSGLPSDRFFAERPEGSVSTLKIQRTQQEDSAVYLCASSLAQGRTEAFFGQGTRLTVV.

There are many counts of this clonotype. The CDR3 DNA sequence: TGTGCCAGCAGCGTAGGAGATTTAGAGACCCAGTACTTC. It is translated as CASSVGDLETQYF. V is TRBV9 and J is TRBJ2-5; D remains unclear. CDR3 length equals 13 residues. CDR1 and CDR2 from the germline V gene are SGDLS and YYNGEE. Trimming cost V 0 bases and J 4 bases, with 7 bases left between them.

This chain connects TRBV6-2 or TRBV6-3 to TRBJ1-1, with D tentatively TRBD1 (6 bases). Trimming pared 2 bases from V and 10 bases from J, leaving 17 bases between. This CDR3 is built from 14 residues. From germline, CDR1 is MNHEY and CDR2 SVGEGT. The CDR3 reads CASSYGGGRDRAFF. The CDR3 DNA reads TGTGCCAGCAGTTACGGGGGCGGCAGGGATCGAGCTTTCTTT.

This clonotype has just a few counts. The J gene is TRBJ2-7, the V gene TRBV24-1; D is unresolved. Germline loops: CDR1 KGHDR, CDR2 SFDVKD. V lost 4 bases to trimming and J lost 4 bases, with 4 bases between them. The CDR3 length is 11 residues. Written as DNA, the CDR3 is TGTGCCACCAGTGACCGATACGAGCAGTACTTC. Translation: CATSDRYEQYF.

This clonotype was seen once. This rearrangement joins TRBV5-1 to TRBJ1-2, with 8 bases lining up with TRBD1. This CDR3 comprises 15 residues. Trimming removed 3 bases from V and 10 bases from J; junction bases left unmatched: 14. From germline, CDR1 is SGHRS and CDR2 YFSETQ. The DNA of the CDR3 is TGCGCCAGCAGCTCGCTGGGGCAGGGGGCGGAGGACTACACCTTC. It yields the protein CASSSLGQGAEDYTF.

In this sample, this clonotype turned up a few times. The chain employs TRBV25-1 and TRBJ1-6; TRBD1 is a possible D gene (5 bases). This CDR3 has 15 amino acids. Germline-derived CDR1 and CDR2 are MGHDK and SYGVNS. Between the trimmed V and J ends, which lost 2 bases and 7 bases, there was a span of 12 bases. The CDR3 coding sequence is TGTGCCAGCAGTGAACCCGGGGCCGGGAATTCACCCCTCCACTTT. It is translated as CASSEPGAGNSPLHF.

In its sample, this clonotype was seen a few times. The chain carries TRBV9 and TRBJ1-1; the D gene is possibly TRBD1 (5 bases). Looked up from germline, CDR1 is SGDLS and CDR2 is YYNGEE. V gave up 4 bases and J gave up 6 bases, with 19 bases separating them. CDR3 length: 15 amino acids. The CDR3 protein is CASSPLPGKTAEAFF. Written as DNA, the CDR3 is TGTGCCAGCAGCCCGCTCCCTGGGAAGACAGCTGAAGCTTTCTTT.

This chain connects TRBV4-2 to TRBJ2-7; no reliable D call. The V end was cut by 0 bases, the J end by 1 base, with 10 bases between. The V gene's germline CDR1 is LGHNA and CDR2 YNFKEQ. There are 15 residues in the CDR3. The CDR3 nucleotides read TGTGCCAGCAGCCAAGATTGGTGGGCTTCCTACGAGCAGTACTTC. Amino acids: CASSQDWWASYEQYF.

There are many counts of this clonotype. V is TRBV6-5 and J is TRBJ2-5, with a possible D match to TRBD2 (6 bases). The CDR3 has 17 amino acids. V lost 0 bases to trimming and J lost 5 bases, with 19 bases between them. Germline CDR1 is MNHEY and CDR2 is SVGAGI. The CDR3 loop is CASSYSTIGVAGETQYF. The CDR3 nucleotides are TGTGCCAGCAGTTACTCCACGATCGGGGTCGCGGGGGAGACCCAGTACTTC.

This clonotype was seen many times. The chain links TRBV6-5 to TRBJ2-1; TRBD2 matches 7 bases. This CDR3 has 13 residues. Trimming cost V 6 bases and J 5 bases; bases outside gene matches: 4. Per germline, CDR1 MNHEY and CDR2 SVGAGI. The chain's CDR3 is CASRRGRNNEQFF. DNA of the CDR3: TGTGCCAGCAGGCGGGGGAGAAACAATGAGCAGTTCTTC.

DNA of the CDR3: TGCGCCAGCAGCCAAGGACAGGTGGGGGTAGGATATGGCTACACCTTC. It yields the protein CASSQGQVGVGYGYTF. The J gene is TRBJ1-2, the V gene TRBV4-3, with a possible D match to TRBD1 (6 bases). Trimming stripped 1 base from V and 5 bases from J, with 17 bases between. Germline CDR1 LGHNA, CDR2 YSLEER. The CDR3 totals 16 residues.

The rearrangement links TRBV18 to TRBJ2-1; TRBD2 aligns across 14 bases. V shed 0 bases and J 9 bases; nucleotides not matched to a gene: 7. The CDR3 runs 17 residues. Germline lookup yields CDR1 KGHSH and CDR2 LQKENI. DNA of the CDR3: TGTGCCAGCTCACCACCGTCCGGGACTAGCGGGAGAGGTGAGCAGTTCTTC. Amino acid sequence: CASSPPSGTSGRGEQFF.

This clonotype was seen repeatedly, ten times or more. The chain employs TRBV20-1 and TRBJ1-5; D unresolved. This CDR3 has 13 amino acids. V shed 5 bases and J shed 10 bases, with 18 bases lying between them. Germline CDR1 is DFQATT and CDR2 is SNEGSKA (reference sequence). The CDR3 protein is CSAVLPAPGPQHF. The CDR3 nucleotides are TGCAGTGCTGTGCTACCGGCGCCGGGTCCCCAGCATTTT.